The clone carrying this T cell receptor beta chain was recorded at least ten times. V lost 9 bases and J lost 7; bases outside the gene matches: 10. The CDR3 contains 15 residues. Germline loops: CDR1 WSHSY, CDR2 SAAADI. Time point indicated: persistent/refractory GD, antithyroid drugs over 5 years with positive TRAb. Preparation of the TCR library used RNA extracted from PBMCs. Enrollment of patients was through an endocrinology department in Xi'an, China. Building the TCR beta libraries relied on iRepertoire HTBI primers, and CDR3 regions underwent Arm-PCR. TCRdb passed the multiplex PCR reads through MiXCR, listing each CDR3 protein once. The table has under 500,000 distinct CDR3 sequences, about 20% seen once. These data belong to a study of regulatory T cells in long-lasting Graves disease. Across the whole study: A definition of persistent Graves' disease required over 5 years of antithyroid drugs plus positive TSH receptor antibodies.

Sample: peripheral blood mononuclear cells (PBMCs), taken when the disease was refractory, from a patient treated with antithyroid drugs. V is TRBV10-2 and J is TRBJ2-2; 11 bases are a match to TRBD2. This TCR was sampled from a female donor with Graves disease. CDR3 amino acids: CASGSGRAFGGELFF. CDR3 in DNA: TGCGCCAGTGGTAGCGGGAGGGCTTTCGGCGGGGAGCTGTTTTTT.